This T cell receptor (beta chain) originates from a study of naive and memory T cell subsets. Study-level findings and limits: Over 85% of naive TCR sequences appeared only once after error correction, unlike memory subsets.

Alpha and beta libraries were amplified separately from the second PCR onward. Two oligonucleotides, mixed equimolar, formed the beta constant-region primer covering TRBC1 and TRBC2. MiXCR, run by TCRdb on the UMI-ligation and nested PCR reads, gives a single entry per CDR3 protein. The sample has tens of thousands of distinct CDR3 sequences, about an eighth seen once. This clonotype appeared many times. Its antigen is unidentified. This CDR3 comprises 17 residues. V dropped 3 bases and J dropped 4; count of bases not matched to a gene: 12. CDR1 is LNHDA and CDR2 is SQIVND in the germline V gene (reference sequence).

The specimen sequenced was central memory CD4+ T cells from blood. The TCR originated in a human donor in good health. V gene TRBV19 combines with J gene TRBJ2-1, with 7 positions matching TRBD1. CDR3 in amino acids: CASSIQGGSSAYNEQFF. The CDR3 region has the DNA TGTGCCAGTAGTATCCAAGGGGGCTCCTCAGCTTACAATGAGCAGTTCTTC. The entire variable domain, with the rest obtained from reference TRBV19 and TRBJ2-1, is as follows: DGGITQSPKYLFRKEGQNVTLSCEQNLNHDAMYWYRQDPGQGLRLIYYSQIVNDFQKGDIAEGYSVSREKKESFPLTVTSAQKNPTAFYLCASSIQGGSSAYNEQFFGPGTRLTVL.